Listed here are 30 T cell receptor beta chains from one sample, sequenced in a study of cytomegalovirus exposure and HLA in healthy donors. Method: immunoSEQ multiplex PCR; TCRdb's copy keeps in-frame clones and lacks some. Counted here are fewer than 200,000 clones, roughly nine tenths occurring once; the ten biggest clones make up 2% to 3%. The source material was PBMCs. The receptors come from a man younger than 35 in good health and CMV-seropositive.

This clone was counted once. The chain couples TRBV15 to TRBJ1-1, with D possibly TRBD1 on 6 matching bases. The CDR3 sequence is 14 residues long. The ends were cut back, 0 bases at V and 6 bases at J, with 11 bases in the middle. The germline gives CDR1 LNHNV, CDR2 YYDKDF (reference sequence). For the CDR3, the DNA is TGTGCCACCAGCAGAGATTTGGCAGGGGCTGAAGCTTTCTTT. Its translation: CATSRDLAGAEAFF.

V gene TRBV18 combines with J gene TRBJ1-1; D is unclear. The V end lost 3 bases, the J end lost 0 bases, and 11 bases lay between the germline ends. Germline V gene lookup returns CDR1 KGHSH and CDR2 LQKENI. CDR3 length: 15 amino acids. In DNA, the CDR3 is TGTGCCAGCTCACCTGTTGCGCGGGTGAACACTGAAGCTTTCTTT. As protein: CASSPVARVNTEAFF.

Here the CDR3 reads CASSARGDGYTF. The CDR3, as DNA: TGTGCCAGCAGCGCCAGGGGGGATGGCTACACCTTC. This chain links TRBV2 with TRBJ1-2, with 7 bases aligning to TRBD1. Trimming removed 6 bases from V and 6 bases from J; junction bases left unmatched: 4. The CDR3 covers 12 residues. Looked up from germline, CDR1 is SNHLY and CDR2 is FYNNEI.

The rearrangement uses TRBV5-1 and TRBJ2-7; 8 positions agree with TRBD1. The V gene end was trimmed by 3 bases and the J gene end by 4 bases; junction bases not matched to a gene: 6. Germline V gene sequence: CDR1 SGHRS, CDR2 YFSETQ. The CDR3 totals 14 residues. CDR3 sequence (DNA): TGCGCCAGCAGCTCGGGACAGGAGCGATACGAGCAGTACTTC. Translated: CASSSGQERYEQYF.

J is TRBJ1-1 and V is TRBV19; the D is unclear. There are 11 residues in the CDR3. Trimming stripped 7 bases from V and 6 bases from J, with 9 bases between. The germline V gene encodes CDR1 LNHDA and CDR2 SQIVND (reference sequence). In DNA, the CDR3 is TGTGCCAGTATTAAAAACTCTGAAGCTTTCTTT. Protein product: CASIKNSEAFF.

This chain links TRBV9 with TRBJ1-1; possibly TRBD1 for D (6 bases). V gave up 4 bases and J gave up 7 bases, with 14 bases separating them. The CDR3 extends over 13 amino acids. Germline lookup yields CDR1 SGDLS and CDR2 YYNGEE. The CDR3 here is CASSSQGTLEAFF. CDR3 nucleotides: TGTGCCAGCAGCTCACAGGGAACCCTTGAAGCTTTCTTT.

The chain employs TRBV5-4 and TRBJ1-1, with a possible D match to TRBD1 (6 bases). Germline V gives CDR1 SGHNT, CDR2 YYREEE (reference sequence). The V and J ends lost 3 bases and 0 bases respectively, with 15 bases between them. This CDR3 has 16 residues. The CDR3 DNA reads TGTGCCAGCAGCTCAGGGGCGGCCTCACTGAACACTGAAGCTTTCTTT. Amino acids: CASSSGAASLNTEAFF.

The rearrangement links TRBV29-1 to TRBJ2-7, with 7 positions matching TRBD1. V gave up 6 bases and J gave up 3 bases; unmatched junction bases: 8. The CDR3 consists of 13 residues. Germline CDR1 and CDR2: SQVTM and ANQGSEA. CDR3 nucleotide sequence: TGCAGCGTCCTGACGACAGGGTTCTACGAGCAGTACTTC. Its protein is CSVLTTGFYEQYF.

The chain carries TRBV29-1 and TRBJ1-1; the D gene is possibly TRBD1 (5 bases). Trimming cost V 6 bases and J 4 bases, with 12 bases left between them. The CDR3 consists of 12 residues. Germline CDR1 and CDR2: SQVTM and ANQGSEA. The CDR3 DNA sequence: TGCAGCGTCCGCAGGGAGGCCACTGAAGCTTTCTTT. Encoded protein: CSVRREATEAFF. Supplemented by reference TRBV29-1 and TRBJ1-1, the full variable domain reads SAVISQKPSRDICQRGTSLTIQCQVDSQVTMMFWYRQQPGQSLTLIATANQGSEATYESGFVIDKFPISRPNLTFSTLTVSNMSPEDSSIYLCSVRREATEAFFGQGTRLTVV.

This chain connects TRBV7-2 to TRBJ1-4; D gene uncertain. Trimming removed 2 bases from V and 8 bases from J, with 3 bases in between. Germline V gene lookup returns CDR1 SGHTA and CDR2 FQGNSA. This CDR3 comprises 11 residues. CDR3 region: CASSLSEKLFF. Here the CDR3 DNA reads TGTGCCAGCAGCTTATCAGAAAAACTGTTTTTT.

The CDR3 is CASSLGEGIHYEQYF. CDR3 in DNA: TGCGCCAGCAGCCTCGGGGAGGGTATTCACTACGAGCAGTACTTC. This chain connects TRBV4-3 to TRBJ2-7; the match to TRBD2 covers 7 bases. This CDR3 has 15 residues. Germline values: CDR1 LGHNA, CDR2 YSLEER. J was trimmed by 3 bases and V by 4 bases; bases with no gene match: 9.

V is TRBV30 and J is TRBJ1-2; tentative D call: TRBD1 (5 bases). Trimming stripped 8 bases from V and 2 bases from J, with 15 bases between. The CDR3 has 13 residues. The germline V gene encodes CDR1 GTSNPN and CDR2 SVGIG (reference sequence). The CDR3 sequence is CAIERGGNYGYTF. CDR3 sequence (DNA): TGTGCCATTGAGAGGGGAGGAAACTATGGCTACACCTTC.

V and J are TRBV5-1 and TRBJ1-1; D may be TRBD1 (5 bases). The CDR3 length is 13 residues. Germline CDR1 and CDR2: SGHRS and YFSETQ. V was cut by 2 bases and J by 4 bases, with 9 bases left in between. The CDR3 reads CASSFVGRTEAFF. The CDR3 DNA sequence: TGCGCCAGCAGCTTCGTGGGGCGCACTGAAGCTTTCTTT.

This clone was seen once. The rearrangement links TRBV29-1 to TRBJ2-3; D possibly corresponds to TRBD1 (6 bases). Trimming took 3 bases from V and 3 from J, leaving 10 bases between them. The CDR3 runs to 13 residues. From germline, CDR1 is SQVTM and CDR2 ANQGSEA. The DNA of the CDR3 is TGCAGCGTTGATAACAGGGCGACAGATACGCAGTATTTT. Encoded protein: CSVDNRATDTQYF.

The V gene is TRBV7-2, the J gene TRBJ2-7; TRBD2 agrees at 7 bases. This CDR3 has 14 amino acids. Unmatched junction bases numbered 5, after V lost 5 bases and J lost 1 base. The V gene's germline CDR1 is SGHTA and CDR2 FQGNSA. Here the CDR3 reads CASSLGLGSYEQYF. The CDR3 DNA reads TGTGCCAGCAGCCTCGGACTAGGGTCCTACGAGCAGTACTTC.

This chain uses TRBV10-3 with TRBJ2-5, with 14 bases identical to TRBD2. Germline values: CDR1 ENHRY, CDR2 SYGVKD. This CDR3 has 17 residues. The junction had 10 bases not matched to a gene; V was cut back by 5 bases and J by 5 bases. The CDR3 loop reads CAISSLGLAGGQETQYF. The CDR3 DNA reads TGTGCCATCAGTTCCCTCGGACTAGCGGGGGGTCAGGAGACCCAGTACTTC.

This chain uses TRBV28 with TRBJ2-7; TRBD2 might be the D (6 bases). V was pared by 5 bases and J by 0 bases, with 14 bases between. From germline, CDR1 is MDHEN and CDR2 SYDVKM. The CDR3 contains 15 residues. This CDR3 reads CASSRSGQSSYEQYF. The DNA of the CDR3 is TGTGCCAGCAGTAGAAGCGGGCAGAGCTCCTACGAGCAGTACTTC.

The chain links TRBV5-6 to TRBJ2-5, with TRBD1 matching over 9 bases. Germline CDR1 reads SGHDT; CDR2 reads YYEEEE. The CDR3 is made up of 15 amino acids. The V gene end was trimmed by 7 bases and the J gene end by 3 bases; junction bases not matched to a gene: 10. DNA of the CDR3: TGTGCCAGCTCGAGACAGGGGGGGAGAGAAGAGACCCAGTACTTC. As protein: CASSRQGGREETQYF.

The J gene is TRBJ2-1, the V gene TRBV7-3; TRBD1 might be the D (6 bases). The CDR3 has 13 amino acids. Trimming stripped 3 bases from V and 6 bases from J, with 9 bases between. Germline CDR1 SGHTA, CDR2 FQGTGA. The CDR3 loop is CASSFSQGNEQFF. The CDR3 DNA is TGTGCCAGCAGCTTTTCACAGGGCAATGAGCAGTTCTTC.

The gene calls are TRBV6-5 and TRBJ1-1; TRBD1 might be the D (6 bases). The germline V and J ends were trimmed by 5 bases and 7 bases, with 11 bases remaining between them. Germline values: CDR1 MNHEY, CDR2 SVGAGI. The CDR3 has 12 residues. The CDR3: CASSLDRNEAFF. CDR3 coding DNA: TGTGCCAGCAGTCTCGACAGGAATGAAGCTTTCTTT.

The rearrangement uses TRBV11-2 and TRBJ1-5; D gene ambiguous. The CDR3 runs to 13 residues. Germline V CDR1 and CDR2: SGHAT, FQNNGV. V lost 0 bases and J lost 5, with 5 bases in between. In DNA form, the CDR3 reads TGTGCCAGCAGCTTAGATGAGTATCAGCCCCAGCATTTT. This encodes CASSLDEYQPQHF.

CDR3 nucleotides: TGTGCCAGCAGCCCAAGATTTGGGGAGGCCACAGATACGCAGTATTTT. It is translated as CASSPRFGEATDTQYF. V usage is TRBV4-2 and J usage is TRBJ2-3; tentatively, D is TRBD2 (6 bases). In germline, CDR1 is LGHNA, CDR2 YNFKEQ. Trimming took off 4 bases at V and 2 bases at J, with 16 bases between the two ends. The CDR3 has 16 amino acids.

Of note for this clone: The identical CDR3 is also encoded by other nucleotide sequences in the sample. The V and J genes are TRBV28 and TRBJ2-7; TRBD2 aligns across 7 bases. This CDR3 region has 13 residues. Unmatched junction bases numbered 0, after V lost 2 bases and J lost 2 bases. Germline V gives CDR1 MDHEN, CDR2 SYDVKM. Here the CDR3 reads CASSLAGAYEQYF. The CDR3, as DNA: TGTGCCAGCAGTTTAGCGGGAGCCTACGAGCAGTACTTC.

The CDR3 region has the DNA TGCGCCAGCAGCTCGCTGACTAGCGGGAGGGCCGCAGATACGCAGTATTTT. Its translation is CASSSLTSGRAADTQYF. The chain uses TRBV5-1 and TRBJ2-3, with 14 bases aligning to TRBD2. Germline V gene sequence: CDR1 SGHRS, CDR2 YFSETQ. J lost 4 bases, V lost 3 bases, and 7 bases had no gene match. CDR3 length equals 17 residues.

J is TRBJ1-3 and V is TRBV25-1, with D hard to call. The V end was cut by 4 bases, the J end by 4 bases, with 8 bases between. The CDR3 runs 13 residues. Per the germline V gene, CDR1 is MGHDK and CDR2 is SYGVNS. Here the CDR3 DNA reads TGTGCCAGCAGTGGATATTTAGGAAACACCATATATTTT. This encodes CASSGYLGNTIYF.

The chain joins TRBV5-1 to TRBJ2-7, with 7 bases lining up with TRBD2. V dropped 3 bases and J dropped 0; count of bases not matched to a gene: 9. The CDR3 extends over 16 amino acids. Per germline, CDR1 SGHRS and CDR2 YFSETQ. The CDR3 coding sequence is TGCGCCAGCAGCTCGGCACCGGGGACTATCTCCTACGAGCAGTACTTC. Its protein is CASSSAPGTISYEQYF. Full variable domain (outside the CDR3, taken from reference TRBV5-1 and TRBJ2-7): KAGVTQTPRYLIKTRGQQVTLSCSPISGHRSVSWYQQTPGQGLQFLFEYFSETQRNKGNFPGRFSGRQFSNSRSEMNVSTLELGDSALYLCASSSAPGTISYEQYFGPGTRLTVT.

The chain has TRBV4-3 and TRBJ2-5, with 8 bases matching TRBD2. CDR1 is LGHNA and CDR2 is YSLEER in the germline V gene. Trimming took 1 base from V and 3 from J; bases not matched to a gene: 13. The CDR3 spans 18 residues. The CDR3 DNA follows: TGCGCCAGCAGCCAAGCGGGGGGGCCTATGGATGCTAAAGAGACCCAGTACTTC. It specifies CASSQAGGPMDAKETQYF.

J is TRBJ1-2 and V is TRBV7-9; 9 bases are shared with TRBD1. Trimming at V came to 3 bases and at J to 3 bases, leaving 5 bases not matched to a gene. CDR1 and CDR2 from the germline V gene are SEHNR and FQNEAQ (reference sequence). This CDR3 has 15 residues. This chain's CDR3 is CASSFRDREDYGYTF. CDR3 bases: TGTGCCAGCAGCTTCCGGGACAGGGAGGACTATGGCTACACCTTC.

This chain connects TRBV6-5 to TRBJ1-3; 8 bases agree with TRBD1. After removal of 8 bases from V and 2 bases from J, the junction contained 5 bases not matched to a gene. Germline V gene sequence: CDR1 MNHEY, CDR2 SVGAGI. The CDR3 has 14 residues. The CDR3 DNA follows: TGTGCCAGCCGGACAGGGCGGACTGGAAACACCATATATTTT. It codes for CASRTGRTGNTIYF.

The V gene is TRBV6-6, the J gene TRBJ1-1, with D hard to call. Trimming shortened V by 6 bases and J by 1 base, and 6 bases separated the two germline ends. Per the germline V gene, CDR1 is MNHNY and CDR2 is SVGAGI (reference sequence). The length of the CDR3 is 12 residues. The chain's CDR3 is CASSPGNTEAFF. DNA of the CDR3: TGTGCCAGCAGCCCAGGGAACACTGAAGCTTTCTTT.